The 29 T cell receptor beta chains given below trace back to one sample, sequenced in a study of cytomegalovirus exposure and HLA in healthy donors (dated by TCRdb to 2015 to 2018). Libraries were constructed by the immunoSEQ multiplex PCR assay. For the multiplex PCR, a mixture combining 60 forward primers for TCR Vbeta segments and 13 reverse primers for TCR Jbeta segments was used. Not all clones reach the TCRdb copy of this immuneACCESS table, which keeps in-frame sequences only. Checked studies attribute under half of the gap to unresolved V genes and leave the rest unexplained. This sample comprises some 110,000 clones, just under 80% of them detected only once. The top ten clones comprise 1.3% of the sample. Sequencing used PBMCs. These receptor sequences come from a young man in good health and CMV-seronegative.

This rearrangement joins TRBV4-3 to TRBJ2-6, with no clear D. The germline V and J ends were trimmed by 1 base and 0 bases, with 13 bases remaining between them. In germline, CDR1 is LGHNA, CDR2 YSLEER. The CDR3 is 18 residues long. CDR3 loop: CASSQGETPHSGANVLTF. CDR3 nucleotide sequence: TGCGCCAGCAGCCAAGGCGAGACTCCTCACTCTGGGGCCAACGTCCTGACTTTC.

The rearrangement links TRBV28 to TRBJ2-7, with TRBD1 identical over 9 bases. CDR3 length equals 15 residues. The germline V gene encodes CDR1 MDHEN and CDR2 SYDVKM. Trimming took 1 base from V and 7 from J; bases not matched to a gene: 8. The CDR3 spells CASSLSGTGHSEQYF. The DNA of the CDR3 is TGTGCCAGCAGTTTATCGGGGACAGGGCATTCTGAGCAGTACTTC.

The rearrangement uses TRBV9 and TRBJ2-2; weak D call: TRBD1 (6 bases). Germline V gene data show CDR1 as SGDLS and CDR2 as YYNGEE. Trimming took 0 bases from V and 6 from J, leaving 12 bases between them. The CDR3 loop spans 15 amino acids. This CDR3 reads CASSVEGRGPGELFF. CDR3 nucleotide sequence: TGTGCCAGCAGCGTAGAGGGCAGGGGTCCCGGGGAGCTGTTTTTT.

The chain is built from TRBV6-6 and TRBJ2-3; weak D call: TRBD2 (5 bases). The V end lost 6 bases, the J end lost 3 bases, and 16 bases lay between the germline ends. The CDR3 runs to 15 residues. The germline CDR1 and CDR2 sequences are MNHNY and SVGAGI (reference sequence). Here the CDR3 reads CASSRTSQVTDTQYF. DNA for the CDR3: TGTGCCAGCAGCCGAACTAGTCAAGTAACAGATACGCAGTATTTT.

The chain links TRBV14 to TRBJ2-2, with D perhaps TRBD2 (5 bases). V shed 1 base and J shed 3 bases, with 9 bases lying between them. The V gene's germline CDR1 is SGHDN and CDR2 FVKESK. The CDR3 consists of 15 residues. CDR3 bases: TGTGCCAGCAGCCAAGTGAGCGGATACACCGGGGAGCTGTTTTTT. Encoded protein: CASSQVSGYTGELFF.

This clone was found a few times. The chain carries TRBV5-1 and TRBJ1-4; 7 positions agree with TRBD1. The CDR3 extends over 14 amino acids. J was trimmed by 4 bases and V by 7 bases; bases with no gene match: 7. CDR1 is SGHRS and CDR2 is YFSETQ in the germline V gene. CDR3 coding DNA: TGCGCCAGCGGACGGGGGACAGATAATGAAAAACTGTTTTTT. This codes for CASGRGTDNEKLFF.

This chain connects TRBV6-6 to TRBJ1-3; D is undetermined. The CDR3 contains 15 residues. Trimming left V 6 bases short and J 2 bases short, with 14 bases between. Germline assignment: CDR1 MNHNY and CDR2 SVGAGI (reference sequence). CDR3 nucleotide sequence: TGTGCCAGCAGGAATAATCGAGTTACTGGAAACACCATATATTTT. As protein: CASRNNRVTGNTIYF.

The J gene is TRBJ2-7, the V gene TRBV10-3, with D unclear. V was cut by 7 bases and J by 3 bases, with 13 bases left in between. CDR3 length: 13 amino acids. Germline values: CDR1 ENHRY, CDR2 SYGVKD. CDR3 in amino acids: CAINPQPNYEQYF. CDR3 bases: TGTGCCATCAACCCACAGCCTAACTACGAGCAGTACTTC.

The CDR3 DNA sequence: TGTGCCAGCAGTGACCAGGGGGTGAGCTACGAGCAGTACTTC. Translation gives CASSDQGVSYEQYF. The chain links TRBV2 to TRBJ2-7; 7 bases map to TRBD1. V lost 3 bases, J lost 3 bases, and 5 bases stayed unmatched. The CDR3 has 14 amino acids. Germline loops: CDR1 SNHLY, CDR2 FYNNEI.

V is TRBV19 and J is TRBJ1-3, with unresolved D. This CDR3 spans 15 amino acids. Trimming removed 4 bases at V and 3 bases at J, with 13 bases between. The germline V gene has CDR1 LNHDA and CDR2 SQIVND (reference sequence). The CDR3 here is CASSTRSGFGNTIYF. The CDR3 coding sequence is TGTGCCAGTAGTACCAGGTCGGGATTTGGAAACACCATATATTTT.

This clone was seen a handful of times. CDR3 nucleotide sequence: TGTGCCAGCTCACCGGGACTAGCGGTATCCCAAGAGACCCAGTACTTC. This sequence encodes CASSPGLAVSQETQYF. The J gene is TRBJ2-5, the V gene TRBV18; 11 bases match TRBD2. This CDR3 has 16 amino acids. V was clipped by 3 bases and J by 1 base; unmatched bases: 4. CDR1 is KGHSH, CDR2 LQKENI, per germline.

This clone came up a few times. The chain couples TRBV15 to TRBJ1-6; TRBD1 agrees at 9 bases. The length of the CDR3 is 14 residues. The ends lost 5 bases at V and 6 bases at J; junction bases unmatched: 2. Germline V gene sequence: CDR1 LNHNV, CDR2 YYDKDF (reference sequence). The CDR3 DNA sequence: TGTGCCACCAGCCGGGACAGGGTTAATTCACCCCTCCACTTT. Translated, it gives CATSRDRVNSPLHF. The variable domain in full, with the rest retrieved from reference TRBV15 and TRBJ1-6, is DAMVIQNPRYQVTQFGKPVTLSCSQTLNHNVMYWYQQKSSQAPKLLFHYYDKDFNNEADTPDNFQSRRPNTSFCFLDIRSPGLGDTAMYLCATSRDRVNSPLHFGNGTRLTVT.

In its sample, this clone was seen once. The CDR3 DNA sequence: TGTGCCAGCGCTTCCCGCGACAGGGGTAACTCCTACGAGCAGTACTTC. It codes for CASASRDRGNSYEQYF. The genes are TRBV5-4 and TRBJ2-7; 8 bases align to TRBD1. The CDR3 covers 16 residues. The V gene's germline CDR1 is SGHNT and CDR2 YYREEE (reference sequence). Trimming took 7 bases from V and 0 from J; bases not matched to a gene: 12.

The chain carries TRBV7-2 and TRBJ2-5; 8 bases match TRBD1. The J segment lost 10 bases and the V segment lost 1 base, leaving 20 bases of the junction unmatched. CDR1 SGHTA and CDR2 FQGNSA come from the germline V gene. This CDR3 has 18 residues. The CDR3 sequence is CASSLEATGVWTQEGQYF. As DNA, the CDR3 is TGTGCCAGCAGCTTAGAAGCGACAGGGGTCTGGACCCAGGAGGGCCAGTACTTC. Combining the CDR3 with reference TRBV7-2 and TRBJ2-5 gives the whole variable domain GAGVSQSPSNKVTEKGKDVELRCDPISGHTALYWYRQSLGQGLEFLIYFQGNSAPDKSGLPSDRFSAERTGGSVSTLTIQRTQQEDSAVYLCASSLEATGVWTQEGQYFGPGTRLLVL.

The chain combines TRBV30 with TRBJ2-3; 10 bases are shared with TRBD2. The CDR3 sequence is 14 residues long. Germline trimming cut 1 base from V and 5 bases from J; bases unmatched to any gene: 3. The germline V gene encodes CDR1 GTSNPN and CDR2 SVGIG (reference sequence). DNA for the CDR3: TGTGCCTGGAGTGCAGCGGGAGGGGTAGATACGCAGTATTTT. The encoded protein is CAWSAAGGVDTQYF. Combining the CDR3 with reference TRBV30 and TRBJ2-3 gives the whole variable domain SQTIHQWPATLVQPVGSPLSLECTVEGTSNPNLYWYRQAAGRGLQLLFYSVGIGQISSEVPQNLSASRPQDRQFILSSKKLLLSDSGFYLCAWSAAGGVDTQYFGPGTRLTVL.

This sequence joins TRBV7-2 and TRBJ1-2; D possibly corresponds to TRBD1 (6 bases). V lost 4 bases and J 6 bases, leaving 15 bases between the germline ends. Germline values: CDR1 SGHTA, CDR2 FQGNSA. CDR3 length equals 14 residues. The CDR3 region is CASSSQGLGDGYTF. CDR3 in DNA: TGTGCCAGCAGCTCACAGGGTCTAGGAGATGGCTACACCTTC.

The rearrangement uses TRBV5-5 and TRBJ2-7; 7 nucleotides line up with TRBD2. The CDR3 sequence is 15 residues long. Trimming at V came to 1 base and at J to 3 bases, leaving 7 bases not matched to a gene. Germline CDR1 and CDR2: SGHKS and YYEKEE (reference sequence). CDR3 amino acids: CASSLPGGRVYEQYF. CDR3 nucleotides: TGTGCCAGCAGCTTGCCCGGGGGGAGAGTCTACGAGCAGTACTTC. The full variable domain, in which reference TRBV5-5 and TRBJ2-7 provide the parts outside the CDR3, is DAGVTQSPTHLIKTRGQQVTLRCSPISGHKSVSWYQQVLGQGPQFIFQYYEKEERGRGNFPDRFSARQFPNYSSELNVNALLLGDSALYLCASSLPGGRVYEQYFGPGTRLTVT.

V gene TRBV5-1 combines with J gene TRBJ2-5; D call uncertain. The germline CDR1 and CDR2 sequences are SGHRS and YFSETQ. The V end lost 6 bases, the J end lost 4 bases, and 16 bases lay between the germline ends. This CDR3 has 14 residues. The CDR3, as DNA: TGCGCCAGCACAGCTTCCACAGCAAGAGAGACCCAGTACTTC. Translation: CASTASTARETQYF.

The chain couples TRBV7-9 to TRBJ1-2, with 7 bases fitting TRBD1. V was pared by 4 bases and J by 4 bases, with 15 bases of the junction left unmatched. CDR1 SEHNR and CDR2 FQNEAQ come from the germline V gene (reference sequence). The CDR3 extends over 17 amino acids. The CDR3 bases are TGTGCCAGCAGCTCTGAGATATTAGCGGGACAGCCCTATGGCTACACCTTC. Residues: CASSSEILAGQPYGYTF.

The chain couples TRBV29-1 to TRBJ1-1, with D possibly being TRBD1 (6 bases). CDR1 SQVTM and CDR2 ANQGSEA come from the germline V gene. This CDR3 is 15 amino acids long. V lost 3 bases and J lost 6, with 20 bases in between. The CDR3 DNA reads TGCAGCGTTGATTTAGGAGGCAGGGGCTTCGCTGAAGCTTTCTTT. Protein product: CSVDLGGRGFAEAFF.

This clone was observed once. The genes are TRBV5-4 and TRBJ2-1, with 9 bases lining up with TRBD2. The CDR3 contains 16 residues. V was clipped by 2 bases and J by 4 bases; unmatched bases: 7. Germline V gives CDR1 SGHNT, CDR2 YYREEE (reference sequence). CDR3 bases: TGTGCCAGCAGCTTTGTTGCGGGAGGGCTTTACAATGAGCAGTTCTTC. Its protein product is CASSFVAGGLYNEQFF. Looking up the rest from reference TRBV5-4 and TRBJ2-1 gives the full variable domain: ETGVTQSPTHLIKTRGQQVTLRCSSQSGHNTVSWYQQALGQGPQFIFQYYREEENGRGNFPPRFSGLQFPNYSSELNVNALELDDSALYLCASSFVAGGLYNEQFFGPGTRLTVL.

As regards this clone: One junction end does not reproduce the germline sequence, and a read error may be involved. V gene TRBV14 combines with J gene TRBJ1-1, with D perhaps matching TRBD1 (5 bases). CDR3 length: 12 amino acids. Germline lookup yields CDR1 SGHDN and CDR2 FVKESK. Written as DNA, the CDR3 is TGTGCCAGCGGCCAGTCGGGGGTTGAAGCTTTCTTT. Its protein is CASGQSGVEAFF.

The chain uses TRBV5-6 and TRBJ1-1; 8 bases are shared with TRBD1. CDR3 length: 13 amino acids. Germline V gene data show CDR1 as SGHDT and CDR2 as YYEEEE. Unmatched junction bases numbered 4, after V lost 4 bases and J lost 5 bases. CDR3 protein: CASSLTGGTEAFF. CDR3 DNA: TGTGCCAGCAGCCTCACAGGGGGAACTGAAGCTTTCTTT.

This sequence joins TRBV9 and TRBJ2-1; possible D gene TRBD2, 5 bases. Trimming shortened V by 3 bases and J by 0 bases, and 10 bases separated the two germline ends. The CDR3 spans 15 residues. Germline-derived CDR1 and CDR2 are SGDLS and YYNGEE. As DNA, the CDR3 is TGTGCCAGCAGCGCCGGGGTGAGCTCCTACAATGAGCAGTTCTTC. The encoded protein is CASSAGVSSYNEQFF.

The V gene is TRBV5-1, the J gene TRBJ2-5, with D possibly being TRBD1 (6 bases). This CDR3 has 14 amino acids. V was cut by 3 bases and J by 3 bases, with 12 bases left in between. Germline CDR1 SGHRS, CDR2 YFSETQ. This CDR3 reads CASSWAAGEETQYF. CDR3 DNA sequence: TGCGCCAGCAGCTGGGCGGCAGGGGAAGAGACCCAGTACTTC. The full variable domain, completed using reference TRBV5-1 and TRBJ2-5, is KAGVTQTPRYLIKTRGQQVTLSCSPISGHRSVSWYQQTPGQGLQFLFEYFSETQRNKGNFPGRFSGRQFSNSRSEMNVSTLELGDSALYLCASSWAAGEETQYFGPGTRLLVL.

The gene calls are TRBV6-5 and TRBJ1-1, with 9 bases that match TRBD1. CDR1 MNHEY and CDR2 SVGAGI come from the germline V gene. With V trimmed by 8 bases and J by 10 bases, 11 bases remained unmatched. The CDR3 totals 13 residues. In DNA form, the CDR3 reads TGTGCCAGCCAACGCACAGGGGGCCTAAGAGCTTTCTTT. It codes for CASQRTGGLRAFF.

The chain has TRBV4-3 and TRBJ1-2; D is perhaps TRBD1 (6 bases). V was shortened by 1 base and J by 8 bases, with 14 bases between the two germline ends. The CDR3 length is 14 residues. In germline, CDR1 is LGHNA, CDR2 YSLEER. The CDR3 bases are TGCGCCAGCAGCCAAGCACGGACAGCTGTGGGCTACACCTTC. This encodes CASSQARTAVGYTF.

This chain links TRBV4-3 with TRBJ1-2; 7 bases map to TRBD1. The V and J ends lost 0 bases and 7 bases, in that order; junction bases with no gene match: 5. The V gene's germline CDR1 is LGHNA and CDR2 YSLEER. This CDR3 has 14 amino acids. The CDR3 protein is CASSQDRGYLGYTF. The CDR3 nucleotides read TGCGCCAGCAGCCAAGACAGGGGGTATCTTGGCTACACCTTC.

This rearrangement joins TRBV30 to TRBJ2-7, with TRBD2 matching 10 bases. Looked up from germline, CDR1 is GTSNPN and CDR2 is SVGIG (reference sequence). The trim removed 4 bases at V and 4 bases at J, leaving 1 base unmatched. CDR3 length: 12 residues. CDR3 sequence: CAWTSGRYEQYF. The CDR3 coding sequence is TGTGCCTGGACTAGCGGGAGATACGAGCAGTACTTC.